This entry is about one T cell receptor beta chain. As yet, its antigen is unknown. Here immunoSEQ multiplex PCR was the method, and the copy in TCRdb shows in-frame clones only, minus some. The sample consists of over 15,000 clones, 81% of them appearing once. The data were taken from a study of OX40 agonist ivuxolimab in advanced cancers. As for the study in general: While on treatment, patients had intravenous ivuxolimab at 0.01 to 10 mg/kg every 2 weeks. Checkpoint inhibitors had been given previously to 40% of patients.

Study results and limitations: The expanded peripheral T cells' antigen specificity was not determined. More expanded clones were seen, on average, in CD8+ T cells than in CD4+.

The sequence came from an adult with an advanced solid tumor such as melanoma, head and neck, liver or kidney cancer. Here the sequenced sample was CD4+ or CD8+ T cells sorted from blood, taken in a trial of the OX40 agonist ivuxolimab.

The CDR3 DNA is TGTGCCAGCAGTGCCCGGGCCGGGAATCAGCCCCAGCATTTT. Encoded protein: CASSARAGNQPQHF. The chain carries TRBV25-1 and TRBJ1-5; D remains unclear. CDR1 and CDR2 (germline): MGHDK, SYGVNS. This CDR3 has 14 residues. The V and J ends lost 4 bases and 4 bases respectively, with 11 bases between them.